This entry lists 32 T cell receptor beta chains sequenced from one sample in a study of blood T cell repertoires in COVID-19. The method was immunoSEQ multiplex PCR; TCRdb's version includes in-frame clones alone and lacks a portion of them. This table holds around 260,000 clones, 91% found once. Sequencing used peripheral blood. These receptors came from a young woman with COVID-19, enrolled during active disease.

This sequence joins TRBV11-3 and TRBJ2-1, with 14 bases identical to TRBD2. Losses at the gene ends were 5 bases for V and 10 bases for J; bases not matched to a gene: 10. CDR1 is SGHNT, CDR2 YENEEA, per germline. CDR3 length equals 16 residues. CDR3 in amino acids: CASSPRLAGGPGEQFF. DNA for the CDR3: TGTGCCAGCAGCCCCAGACTAGCGGGAGGGCCTGGAGAGCAGTTCTTC.

The chain uses TRBV4-1 and TRBJ1-2; D gene unclear. CDR1 and CDR2 from the germline V gene are MGHRA and YSYEKL. V shed 0 bases and J shed 0 bases, with 5 bases lying between them. CDR3 size: 14 residues. The DNA for the CDR3 is TGCGCCAGCAGCCAAGACCCAGCTAACTATGGCTACACCTTC. This codes for CASSQDPANYGYTF.

The chain joins TRBV7-8 to TRBJ2-7; 8 bases fit TRBD1. This CDR3 has 12 amino acids. Germline V gives CDR1 SGHVS, CDR2 FQNEAQ. The V and J ends lost 8 bases and 5 bases, in that order; junction bases with no gene match: 5. CDR3 protein: CASDDRGHEQYF. CDR3 DNA sequence: TGTGCCAGCGACGACAGGGGTCACGAGCAGTACTTC.

This chain joins TRBV3-1 (or the pseudogene TRBV3-2) and TRBJ1-1; D perhaps matches TRBD1 (5 bases). Germline V gene lookup returns CDR1 LGHDT and CDR2 YNNKEL (reference sequence). CDR3 length: 17 residues. Trimming shortened V by 0 bases and J by 11 bases, and 25 bases separated the two germline ends. This CDR3 is CASSQDIPAGPPGGAFF. The CDR3 DNA is TGTGCCAGCAGCCAAGACATTCCCGCAGGGCCGCCGGGGGGGGCTTTCTTT.

The chain joins TRBV5-5 to TRBJ2-2, with 9 bases fitting TRBD2. The germline V gene encodes CDR1 SGHKS and CDR2 YYEKEE (reference sequence). The CDR3 runs 17 residues. The ends lost 1 base at V and 4 bases at J; junction bases unmatched: 8. The CDR3 spells CASSLPGSGSLTGELFF. In nucleotides, the CDR3 is TGTGCCAGCAGCTTGCCTGGTAGCGGGAGTCTCACCGGGGAGCTGTTTTTT.

The V and J genes are TRBV29-1 and TRBJ1-2; perhaps TRBD1 as D (5 bases). V gave up 2 bases and J gave up 8 bases, with 9 bases separating them. CDR1 SQVTM and CDR2 ANQGSEA come from the germline V gene. The CDR3 loop spans 11 amino acids. CDR3 residues: CSVESGGGYTF. CDR3 nucleotide sequence: TGCAGCGTTGAATCCGGGGGAGGCTACACCTTC.

V is TRBV28 and J is TRBJ1-1; TRBD1 aligns across 7 bases. J gave up 5 bases and V 7 bases, and 19 bases lay outside the gene matches. Germline V gene sequence: CDR1 MDHEN, CDR2 SYDVKM. The CDR3 runs 17 residues. The CDR3 DNA reads TGTGCCAGCACCATCCCCGGACAGGTAGGCCCTGGGACTGAAGCTTTCTTT. Amino acids: CASTIPGQVGPGTEAFF. Filled out from reference TRBV28 and TRBJ1-1, the complete variable domain reads DVKVTQSSRYLVKRTGEKVFLECVQDMDHENMFWYRQDPGLGLRLIYFSYDVKMKEKGDIPEGYSVSREKKERFSLILESASTNQTSMYLCASTIPGQVGPGTEAFFGQGTRLTVV.

Points on this clone: Since a far larger clone is one base different, this is likely a read error. The rearrangement links TRBV7-9 to TRBJ2-1; 9 bases agree with TRBD2. The CDR3 totals 15 residues. The V and J ends lost 5 bases and 2 bases, in that order; junction bases with no gene match: 4. Germline CDR1 is SEHNR and CDR2 is FQNEAQ (reference sequence). CDR3 in DNA: TGTGCCAGCAGCAAAACTAGCGGGCCCTACAATGAGCAGTTCTTC. This encodes CASSKTSGPYNEQFF.

The chain has TRBV25-1 and TRBJ2-2, with D perhaps TRBD1 (6 bases). This CDR3 is 15 amino acids long. V gave up 4 bases and J gave up 7 bases, with 16 bases separating them. Germline V gene data show CDR1 as MGHDK and CDR2 as SYGVNS. CDR3 loop: CASSGQPQGSGELFF. CDR3 sequence (DNA): TGTGCCAGCAGTGGCCAGCCCCAGGGGAGCGGGGAGCTGTTTTTT.

This clone was counted a single time. This chain links TRBV5-1 with TRBJ1-1; D is perhaps TRBD1 (6 bases). The CDR3 is 15 residues long. The germline V gene encodes CDR1 SGHRS and CDR2 YFSETQ. Trimming took 0 bases from V and 0 from J, leaving 9 bases between them. CDR3 DNA: TGCGCCAGCAGCTTGGGCGGGGGCGTGAACACTGAAGCTTTCTTT. Translated, it gives CASSLGGGVNTEAFF.

The table lists this clone with a count of one. The chain carries TRBV27 and TRBJ1-4; D is perhaps TRBD1 (6 bases). V lost 4 bases and J 6 bases, leaving 15 bases between the germline ends. Germline CDR1 MNHEY, CDR2 SMNVEV (reference sequence). The CDR3 runs to 15 residues. The CDR3 DNA reads TGTGCCAGCAGTTCAACAGGGAGCTGGGATGAAAAACTGTTTTTT. This encodes CASSSTGSWDEKLFF.

V gene TRBV19 combines with J gene TRBJ2-3; 8 bases match TRBD1. V was pared by 10 bases and J by 2 bases, with 8 bases of the junction left unmatched. This CDR3 contains 14 residues. From germline, CDR1 is LNHDA and CDR2 SQIVND (reference sequence). CDR3 bases: TGTGCCACTAGACCAGGGGGCTTCACAGATACGCAGTATTTT. This sequence encodes CATRPGGFTDTQYF.

The rearrangement uses TRBV3-1 (or the pseudogene TRBV3-2) and TRBJ2-5; D possibly corresponds to TRBD2 (5 bases). The CDR3 length is 14 residues. Germline V gene lookup returns CDR1 LGHDT and CDR2 YNNKEL (reference sequence). Trimming removed 7 bases at V and 5 bases at J, with 17 bases between. As DNA, the CDR3 is TGTGCCAGCACCCGGGAAGGCTCTGGGGAGACCCAGTACTTC. Protein sequence: CASTREGSGETQYF.

This clone was observed once. The CDR3 spells CASRGRRSHSTDTQYF. CDR3 in DNA: TGCGCCAGCAGGGGCCGTAGGTCCCATAGCACAGATACGCAGTATTTT. The chain is built from TRBV23-1 and TRBJ2-3; no firm D call. TRBV23-1 is flagged as an ORF with uncertain function. V lost 6 bases and J lost 0, with 16 bases in between. The CDR3 is 16 residues long.

The chain uses TRBV15 and TRBJ2-1; TRBD2 aligns across 9 bases. CDR1 LNHNV and CDR2 YYDKDF come from the germline V gene (reference sequence). The CDR3 has 15 residues. The V segment lost 1 base and the J segment 3 bases; nucleotides outside the gene matches: 1. Here the CDR3 DNA reads TGTGCCACCAGCAGAGTAGCGGGAGACTACAATGAGCAGTTCTTC. This gives the protein CATSRVAGDYNEQFF.

The V call is TRBV4-1, the J call TRBJ2-7; 7 bases are a match to TRBD1. The CDR3 sequence is 16 residues long. Germline V gene lookup returns CDR1 MGHRA and CDR2 YSYEKL. V shed 4 bases and J 2 bases; nucleotides not matched to a gene: 11. CDR3 sequence (DNA): TGCGCCAGCAGCCGACTAATAGGTGGGACAGCCTACGAGCAGTACTTC. Translated, it gives CASSRLIGGTAYEQYF.

The CDR3 here is CASSFRGTYEQYF. As DNA, the CDR3 is TGTGCCAGCAGCTTCAGGGGAACCTACGAGCAGTACTTC. J is TRBJ2-7 and V is TRBV11-2, with a possible D match to TRBD1 (6 bases). The V end lost 3 bases, the J end lost 2 bases, and 8 bases lay between the germline ends. Germline V gene sequence: CDR1 SGHAT, CDR2 FQNNGV. The CDR3 contains 13 residues.

The chain employs TRBV3-1 (or the pseudogene TRBV3-2) and TRBJ2-2, with 10 bases lining up with TRBD1. Germline lookup yields CDR1 LGHDT and CDR2 YNNKEL (reference sequence). The CDR3 has 16 residues. Trimming took 6 bases from V and 7 from J; bases not matched to a gene: 11. CDR3 in amino acids: CASSPPGQGFFGELFF. CDR3 nucleotide sequence: TGTGCCAGCAGTCCCCCGGGACAGGGGTTCTTCGGGGAGCTGTTTTTT.

The CDR3 reads CASSEEAGTGYTF. The CDR3 DNA is TGTGCCAGCAGTGAAGAGGCAGGAACTGGCTACACCTTC. The chain carries TRBV2 and TRBJ1-2; the D is unclear. The V gene lost 1 base and the J gene lost 7 bases, with 10 bases spanning the gap. Germline CDR1 and CDR2: SNHLY and FYNNEI. The CDR3 runs 13 residues.

The V and J genes are TRBV10-3 and TRBJ1-1; tentatively, D is TRBD1 (6 bases). This CDR3 spans 13 amino acids. The V end lost 6 bases, the J end lost 1 base, and 9 bases lay between the germline ends. The germline gives CDR1 ENHRY, CDR2 SYGVKD. CDR3 amino acids: CAISPGQNTEAFF. The CDR3 DNA reads TGTGCCATCAGCCCGGGACAGAACACTGAAGCTTTCTTT.

This chain connects TRBV19 to TRBJ2-7, with TRBD1 as a possible D gene (6 bases). Trimming cost V 2 bases and J 5 bases, with 16 bases left between them. Germline values: CDR1 LNHDA, CDR2 SQIVND (reference sequence). The CDR3 spans 15 residues. CDR3 sequence (DNA): TGTGCCAGTAGTATACAGGGGACGCGGGTCCACGAGCAGTACTTC. Translated: CASSIQGTRVHEQYF.

The J gene is TRBJ1-1, the V gene TRBV29-1; 8 bases fit TRBD1. V lost 7 bases, J lost 3 bases, and 7 bases stayed unmatched. This CDR3 region has 13 residues. From germline, CDR1 is SQVTM and CDR2 ANQGSEA. The CDR3 region is CSGRSTGDTEAFF. CDR3 nucleotide sequence: TGCAGCGGCCGATCGACAGGGGACACTGAAGCTTTCTTT.

The CDR3 loop reads CASSQVGGGSTEAFF. DNA for the CDR3: TGTGCCAGCAGCCAAGTAGGCGGGGGTAGCACTGAAGCTTTCTTT. The rearrangement links TRBV3-1 (or the pseudogene TRBV3-2) to TRBJ1-1; D is possibly TRBD1 (5 bases). This CDR3 contains 15 residues. Trimming took off 1 base at V and 4 bases at J, with 13 bases between the two ends. Germline lookup yields CDR1 LGHDT and CDR2 YNNKEL (reference sequence).

The chain has TRBV27 and TRBJ1-5, with D possibly TRBD1 on 6 matching bases. V shed 6 bases and J shed 0 bases, with 12 bases lying between them. There are 15 residues in the CDR3. Germline V CDR1 and CDR2: MNHEY, SMNVEV (reference sequence). CDR3 amino acids: CASRGAVNSNQPQHF. Here the CDR3 DNA reads TGTGCCAGCAGGGGGGCAGTTAATAGCAATCAGCCCCAGCATTTT.

The chain is built from TRBV7-9 and TRBJ2-7; perhaps TRBD1 as D (6 bases). Germline V gene sequence: CDR1 SEHNR, CDR2 FQNEAQ (reference sequence). The CDR3 consists of 13 residues. V was cut by 6 bases and J by 1 base, with 10 bases left in between. The CDR3 sequence: CASRMTGSYEQYF. The CDR3 DNA follows: TGTGCCAGCAGGATGACAGGTTCCTACGAGCAGTACTTC. Full variable domain (outside the CDR3, taken from reference TRBV7-9 and TRBJ2-7): DTGVSQNPRHKITKRGQNVTFRCDPISEHNRLYWYRQTLGQGPEFLTYFQNEAQLEKSRLLSDRFSAERPKGSFSTLEIQRTEQGDSAMYLCASRMTGSYEQYFGPGTRLTVT.

The rearrangement links TRBV6-5 to TRBJ2-1; D perhaps matches TRBD2 (5 bases). Germline CDR1 reads MNHEY; CDR2 reads SVGAGI. Trimming shortened V by 0 bases and J by 8 bases, and 5 bases separated the two germline ends. The CDR3 length is 12 residues. The CDR3 loop is CASSYSRDEQFF. CDR3 DNA: TGTGCCAGCAGTTACTCGAGGGATGAGCAGTTCTTC.

The genes are TRBV29-1 and TRBJ1-4; no clear D. The CDR3 length is 11 residues. Germline V gene data show CDR1 as SQVTM and CDR2 as ANQGSEA. Trimming pared 6 bases from V and 8 bases from J, leaving 10 bases between. The CDR3 sequence: CSVGIEEKLFF. In DNA form, the CDR3 reads TGCAGCGTCGGGATAGAGGAAAAACTGTTTTTT.

The rearrangement uses TRBV14 and TRBJ2-1; the match to TRBD2 covers 9 bases. V shed 4 bases and J 6 bases; nucleotides not matched to a gene: 10. Germline lookup yields CDR1 SGHDN and CDR2 FVKESK. This CDR3 has 16 residues. The chain's CDR3 is CASSPLLAGVSNEQFF. The CDR3 DNA follows: TGTGCCAGCAGCCCTCTTTTAGCGGGAGTTTCCAATGAGCAGTTCTTC.

The chain links TRBV20-1 to TRBJ1-2, with unresolved D. Germline CDR1 reads DFQATT; CDR2 reads SNEGSKA (reference sequence). There are 10 residues in the CDR3. The chain's CDR3 is CLGSGDGYTF. CDR3 in DNA: TGCCTGGGCTCAGGCGATGGCTACACCTTC.

In this sample, this clone turned up a few times. Because the CDR3's place on the DNA is in doubt, the DNA is left out and the CDR3 is given as listed by TCRdb. The chain has TRBV5-6 and TRBJ1-2; TRBD1 is taken as the D call from the table, unchecked against the DNA. The CDR3 is 12 residues long, counting both termini. Germline CDR1 SGHDT, CDR2 YYEEEE. The CDR3: CASSFGQGAFSF.

The chain has TRBV2 and TRBJ1-2, with 9 bases aligning to TRBD1. With 9 bases clipped from V and 4 bases from J, the junction kept 0 bases outside the gene matches. The CDR3 consists of 11 residues. Germline CDR1 is SNHLY and CDR2 is FYNNEI. CDR3 nucleotides: TGTGCCAGACAGGGGGCCTATGGCTACACCTTC. Its translation: CARQGAYGYTF.

The chain has TRBV10-3 and TRBJ1-1, with D tentatively TRBD1 (5 bases). The CDR3 totals 13 residues. The germline CDR1 and CDR2 sequences are ENHRY and SYGVKD. V was cut by 2 bases and J by 6 bases, with 10 bases left in between. The CDR3 sequence is CAISEVGGPEAFF. CDR3 DNA: TGTGCCATCAGTGAGGTGGGGGGTCCTGAAGCTTTCTTT.